Listed below are T cell receptor beta chains from one sample, sequenced in a study of control samples from healthy donors and cancer patients. Profiled with immunoSEQ multiplex PCR; TCRdb holds only in-frame clones, not every one. The profile covers 390,000 or so clones, with roughly 90% appearing a single time and 5.5% to 8% taken by the ten largest. What was sequenced was PBMCs. These receptors originate from a man aged 40-55 years with head and neck cancer. CDR3s include the opening cysteine and the closing phenylalanine or tryptophan. D genes are given only for firm matches. The size field is filled for only some rows; it gives once, few, many or a size class.

NA	NA	TRBJ2-3	TRBV11-3	TGTGCCAGCAGCCCGGGCGCAGATACGCAGTATTTT	CASSPGADTQYF
NA	NA	TRBJ2-1	TRBV4-3	TGCGCCAGCAGCCAAGAGGGGTGGAATGAGCAGTTCTTC	CASSQEGWNEQFF
NA	NA	TRBJ1-5	TRBV10-3	TGTGCCATCAGTGATCGGGAACAGCCCCAGCATTTT	CAISDREQPQHF
few	NA	TRBJ1-5	TRBV18	TGTGCCAGCTCACCACCAGGGGACAATAGCAATCAGCCCCAGCATTTT	CASSPPGDNSNQPQHF
NA	NA	TRBJ2-7	TRBV15	TGTGCCACCAGCCCCGCCCTCCGGGACGCCCACGAGCAGTACTTC	CATSPALRDAHEQYF
NA	TRBD1	TRBJ1-3	TRBV18	TGTGCCAGCTCACTGGGACAGGGAAGGGTCGGCGGAAACACCATATATTTT	CASSLGQGRVGGNTIYF
NA	NA	TRBJ2-7	TRBV7-9	TGTGCCAGCAGCGCCGGGACACCCTACGAGCAGTACTTC	CASSAGTPYEQYF
NA	NA	TRBJ2-5	TRBV19	TGTGCCAGTAGTATGCAAGAGACCCAGTACTTC	CASSMQETQYF
NA	TRBD1	TRBJ2-3	TRBV6-5	TGTGCCAGTGGGGTAGGGACAGGCACAGATACGCAGTATTTT	CASGVGTGTDTQYF
NA	NA	TRBJ1-4	TRBV29-1	TGCAGCGTTGAATTAACCACTTCCGCTGAAAAACTGTTTTTT	CSVELTTSAEKLFF
once	TRBD2	TRBJ2-1	TRBV11-3	TGTGCCAGCAGTTTAGCGGGAGACGACGATGAGCAGTTCTTC	CASSLAGDDDEQFF
NA	NA	TRBJ2-7	TRBV28	TGTGCCAGCAGTGCATTCCTACGAGGAGTCGGGCAGTACTTC	CASSAFLRGVGQYF
NA	NA	TRBJ2-3	TRBV19	TGTGCCAGTAGTAAGCCAGGGTGGGGCCCAGATACGCAGTATTTT	CASSKPGWGPDTQYF
NA	TRBD2	TRBJ2-1	TRBV28	TGTGCCAGCAGTTTAACCCCGGGACTAGCGGGGGCGTTCTTC	CASSLTPGLAGAFF
NA	TRBD1	TRBJ2-5	TRBV7-9	TGTGCCAGCAGCCTACAGGGGCAAAAGACCCAGTACTTC	CASSLQGQKTQYF
NA	TRBD1	TRBJ2-7	TRBV11-3	TGTGCCAGCAGCTTTCCCGGGACAGGGGCCCTCGGGGACTCCTACGAGCAGTACTTC	CASSFPGTGALGDSYEQYF
NA	NA	TRBJ2-1	TRBV27	TGTGCCAGCAGTGTCGGGGGTTCCTACGATGAGCAGTTCTTC	CASSVGGSYDEQFF
NA	NA	TRBJ1-5	TRBV15	TGTGCCACCAGCAGAGATCAGGGCCCTTCGGCTCAGCCCCAGCATTTT	CATSRDQGPSAQPQHF
few	NA	TRBJ1-5	TRBV4-2	TGTGCCAGCAGCCAATCAATCAGAAACAATCAGCCCCAGCATTTT	CASSQSIRNNQPQHF
NA	NA	TRBJ1-2	TRBV2	TGTGCCAGCAGTAACTTTCGCTATGGCTACACCTTC	CASSNFRYGYTF
NA	TRBD2	TRBJ2-7	TRBV29-1	TGCAGCGTTGTGTCGGGAGGATCGTACGAGCAGTACTTC	CSVVSGGSYEQYF
NA	NA	TRBJ1-5	TRBV2	TGTGCCAGCAGCGGAGGACCGTCGGAGCCCCAGCATTTT	CASSGGPSEPQHF
NA	TRBD2	TRBJ2-5	TRBV4-1	TGCGCCAGCAGCCAAAACCAACTTGCGGGACTAGCGGGGGAAGAGACCCAGTACTTC	CASSQNQLAGLAGEETQYF
NA	NA	TRBJ1-2	TRBV15	TGTGCCACCAGCAGGGACCCCCCTATCGGCTACACCTTC	CATSRDPPIGYTF
NA	NA	TRBJ1-5	TRBV6-1	TGTGCCAGCAGTGATCCCGAGACAGTCTATAGCAATCAGCCCCAGCATTTT	CASSDPETVYSNQPQHF
few	NA	TRBJ1-5	TRBV3-1/TRBV3-2	TGTGCCAGCAGCCATCCGGGGCAGCCCCAGCATTTT	CASSHPGQPQHF
NA	NA	TRBJ2-7	TRBV10-1	TGCGCCAGCAGTGAGAACTGGATCCACGAGCAGTACTTC	CASSENWIHEQYF
NA	NA	TRBJ1-3	TRBV30	TGTGCCTGGAGTGTAGATAGCTCTGGAAACACCATATATTTT	CAWSVDSSGNTIYF
NA	NA	TRBJ1-2	TRBV10-1	TGCGCCAGCAGGGGTCTTACAGGGCTTGTGCATGGCTACACCTTC	CASRGLTGLVHGYTF
NA	TRBD1	TRBJ2-1	TRBV27	TGTGCCAGCAGTTTGGCTTCCGGGACAGGGTACAATGAGCAGTTCTTC	CASSLASGTGYNEQFF
NA	NA	TRBJ2-3	TRBV10-1	TGCGCCAGCAGTGAGGGTTATGACACGCAGTATTTT	CASSEGYDTQYF
NA	NA	TRBJ2-4	TRBV19	TGTGCCAGTAGTACGGGACTTAAAAACATTCAGTACTTC	CASSTGLKNIQYF
NA	TRBD2	TRBJ2-1	TRBV9	TGTGCCAGCAGCTCTAGCGGGGGGGCCTTCAATGAGCAGTTCTTC	CASSSSGGAFNEQFF
NA	TRBD1	TRBJ2-6	TRBV7-3	TGTGCCAGCAGCTTACAGGGGGCGCACTCTGGGGCCAACGTCCTGACTTTC	CASSLQGAHSGANVLTF
NA	NA	TRBJ1-1	TRBV23-1	TGCGCCAGCACCCTTAGAGGGAGCACTGAAGCTTTCTTT	CASTLRGSTEAFF
NA	NA	TRBJ1-5	TRBV19	TGTGCCAGTAGTATCCGACTTGGCGGGCAGCCCCAGCATTTT	CASSIRLGGQPQHF
few	NA	TRBJ2-7	TRBV9	TGTGCCAGCAGCGCTGTAAGGGGCAGCACCTACGAGCAGTACTTC	CASSAVRGSTYEQYF
NA	NA	TRBJ1-2	TRBV25-1	TGTGCCAGCAGGGGTCCTTTGGCTGGGTCCCCAACCACCTATGGCTACACCTTC	CASRGPLAGSPTTYGYTF
NA	NA	TRBJ1-5	TRBV28	TGTGCCATCGTCGGGGATACAAATCAGCCCCAGCATTTT	CAIVGDTNQPQHF
NA	NA	TRBJ2-6	TRBV6-5	TGTGCCAGCAGTTACGCGCTCTCTGGGGCCAACGTCCTGACTTTC	CASSYALSGANVLTF
NA	TRBD1	TRBJ2-7	TRBV4-3	TGCGCCAGCAGCCAGCGGACAGGGAAATACGAGCAGTACTTC	CASSQRTGKYEQYF
NA	TRBD1	TRBJ1-6	TRBV3-1/TRBV3-2	TGTGCCAGCAGCCGGATGGGACAGGGCAATTCACCCCTCCACTTT	CASSRMGQGNSPLHF
few	NA	TRBJ1-2	TRBV6-6	TGTGCCAGCAGTTACCAAGTCAGTAACTATGGCTACACCTTC	CASSYQVSNYGYTF
NA	NA	TRBJ1-4	TRBV30	TGTGCCTGGAGTGCCGGACAGACAACTAATGAAAAACTGTTTTTT	CAWSAGQTTNEKLFF
few	TRBD2	TRBJ2-1	TRBV19	TGTGCTACGGGGCTAGCGGGGGGAAGTACCTACAATGAGCAGTTCTTC	CATGLAGGSTYNEQFF
few	TRBD1	TRBJ1-5	TRBV6-1	TGTGCCAGCAGTGAGGGACAGGGGGCTAGCAATCAGCCCCAGCATTTT	CASSEGQGASNQPQHF
NA	NA	TRBJ1-2	TRBV28	TGTGCCAGCAGTCCTCTAAGGAGGGCAGGGGTGAACTCGGGGGCTGGCTACACCTTC	CASSPLRRAGVNSGAGYTF
NA	NA	TRBJ2-3	TRBV10-2	TGCGCCAGCAGCTTACTGCTAGGGGCGGACACAGATACGCAGTATTTT	CASSLLLGADTDTQYF
NA	NA	TRBJ2-7	TRBV7-9	TGTGCCAGCAGCTTACGGCGAGCGCCCTACGAGCAGTACTTC	CASSLRRAPYEQYF
NA	NA	TRBJ1-3	TRBV7-9	TGTGCCAGCAGCTTAGGGGGGGTCCCTCCTTACTCTGGAAACACCATATATTTT	CASSLGGVPPYSGNTIYF
NA	TRBD1	TRBJ2-1	TRBV12-3/TRBV12-4	TGTGCCAGCAGACCCCGACAGGGACGAGAGCAGTTCTTC	CASRPRQGREQFF
once	NA	TRBJ2-3	TRBV5-1	TGCGCCAGCAGCTTCACAGCTAGCACAGATACGCAGTATTTT	CASSFTASTDTQYF
few	TRBD1	TRBJ1-2	TRBV19	TGTGCCAGTAGTATACTGACAGGGAGGGATGGCTACACCTTC	CASSILTGRDGYTF
NA	TRBD2	TRBJ2-7	TRBV5-1	TGCGCCAGCAGCTTAGAAGCGGGAGGTCACGAGCAGTACTTC	CASSLEAGGHEQYF
NA	NA	TRBJ2-7	TRBV5-1	TGCGCCAGCAGCACCCTTCCATCCTACGAGCAGTACTTC	CASSTLPSYEQYF
NA	TRBD2	TRBJ2-2	TRBV4-1	TGCGCCAGCAGCCAACCTGCCGGACTAGCTTTGAACACCGGGGAGCTGTTTTTT	CASSQPAGLALNTGELFF